These 12 T cell receptor beta chains were sequenced from one sample in a study of cytomegalovirus exposure and HLA in healthy donors (TCRdb year 2017). Library creation used the immunoSEQ multiplex PCR assay. For the multiplex PCR, a mixture combining 60 forward primers for TCR Vbeta segments and 13 reverse primers for TCR Jbeta segments was used. Imported from immuneACCESS, the table was reduced by TCRdb to in-frame sequences with V and J called. These copies leave out some clones; in studies compared against another copy, an unresolved V gene accounts for under half, and the cause of the remainder is not known. The sample table contains 90,000 to 110,000 clones; only one count was recorded for roughly three quarters of them. Together, the top ten hold approximately 7.7% of the sample. Sample: PBMCs. The origin of the receptors is a woman aged 45-65 years in good health and CMV-seropositive.

The rearrangement uses TRBV27 and TRBJ2-5; 7 bases are a match to TRBD1. This CDR3 is 15 amino acids long. Trimming at V came to 5 bases and at J to 1 base, leaving 7 bases not matched to a gene. Germline V gives CDR1 MNHEY, CDR2 SMNVEV (reference sequence). The CDR3 nucleotides read TGTGCCAGCAGTGCCTACAGGGGCCTCCAAGAGACCCAGTACTTC. This encodes CASSAYRGLQETQYF.

The rearrangement uses TRBV18 and TRBJ2-1; 9 bases map to TRBD1. CDR1 KGHSH and CDR2 LQKENI come from the germline V gene. The CDR3 length is 14 residues. The ends lost 5 bases at V and 2 bases at J; junction bases unmatched: 1. The DNA for the CDR3 is TGTGCCAGCTCAGGGACAGGGACCTACAATGAGCAGTTCTTC. As protein: CASSGTGTYNEQFF.

This clone was seen only a few times. V and J are TRBV6-1 and TRBJ1-3; D is uncertain. This CDR3 region has 14 residues. V was pared by 4 bases and J by 0 bases, with 7 bases between. Germline V gene sequence: CDR1 MNHNS, CDR2 SASEGT. The CDR3 DNA sequence: TGTGCCAGCAGTGGCTACGGCTCTGGAAACACCATATATTTT. This codes for CASSGYGSGNTIYF.

The V call is TRBV6-6, the J call TRBJ1-5, with 9 bases identical to TRBD1. Germline V lookup: CDR1 MNHNY, CDR2 SVGAGI (reference sequence). The CDR3 is 14 amino acids. Losses at the gene ends were 5 bases for V and 3 bases for J; bases not matched to a gene: 2. The CDR3 spells CASSRTGDNQPQHF. CDR3 DNA: TGTGCCAGCAGTCGGACAGGGGACAATCAGCCCCAGCATTTT.

V is TRBV5-4 and J is TRBJ2-4, with D maybe TRBD1 (5 bases). CDR3 length equals 12 residues. Per the germline V gene, CDR1 is SGHNT and CDR2 is YYREEE (reference sequence). The germline V and J ends were trimmed by 4 bases and 12 bases, with 14 bases remaining between them. The CDR3 region is CASSIDSYSQYF. CDR3 bases: TGTGCCAGCAGCATCGACAGCTACAGTCAGTACTTC. The full variable domain, with the rest looked up from reference TRBV5-4 and TRBJ2-4, is ETGVTQSPTHLIKTRGQQVTLRCSSQSGHNTVSWYQQALGQGPQFIFQYYREEENGRGNFPPRFSGLQFPNYSSELNVNALELDDSALYLCASSIDSYSQYFGAGTRLSVL.

The chain is built from TRBV11-2 and TRBJ2-3; 9 bases agree with TRBD2. The CDR3 length is 14 residues. Germline loops: CDR1 SGHAT, CDR2 FQNNGV. V shed 6 bases, J shed 5 bases, and the junction held 6 bases outside the gene matches. The CDR3 region is CASRWGLAGDTQYF. DNA of the CDR3: TGTGCCAGCAGGTGGGGACTAGCAGGAGATACGCAGTATTTT.

The V gene is TRBV6-5, the J gene TRBJ2-3; a weak D match, TRBD2 (7 bases). The CDR3 extends over 16 amino acids. From germline, CDR1 is MNHEY and CDR2 SVGAGI. V dropped 3 bases and J dropped 4 bases, with 17 bases sitting between them. The CDR3, as DNA: TGTGCCAGCAGTTATCAAGGGGGGGCGAGCGCAGATACGCAGTATTTT. Protein sequence: CASSYQGGASADTQYF.

This clone was seen only a few times. This chain connects TRBV19 to TRBJ2-7; tentatively, D is TRBD1 (5 bases). The CDR3 is 15 residues long. Trimming stripped 1 base from V and 0 bases from J, with 10 bases between. CDR1 and CDR2 (germline): LNHDA, SQIVND (reference sequence). CDR3 residues: CASSIARASSYEQYF. DNA for the CDR3: TGTGCCAGTAGTATAGCCAGGGCCAGCTCCTACGAGCAGTACTTC.

The chain couples TRBV19 to TRBJ1-5, with TRBD1 matching 7 bases. Germline loops: CDR1 LNHDA, CDR2 SQIVND (reference sequence). The CDR3 is made up of 14 amino acids. With V trimmed by 5 bases and J by 6 bases, 7 bases remained unmatched. CDR3 nucleotides: TGTGCCAGTAGTTACAGGGGACCTGGTCAGCCCCAGCATTTT. Translating it yields CASSYRGPGQPQHF.

The chain joins TRBV6-5 to TRBJ1-4; a weak D match, TRBD1 (6 bases). The CDR3 is 15 residues long. V dropped 0 bases and J dropped 1 base, with 6 bases sitting between them. Per germline, CDR1 MNHEY and CDR2 SVGAGI. The CDR3 protein is CASSYSTGTNEKLFF. The CDR3 DNA reads as TGTGCCAGCAGTTACTCGACAGGAACTAATGAAAAACTGTTTTTT.

The chain has TRBV7-3 and TRBJ1-1; 9 nucleotides agree with TRBD1. J was trimmed by 2 bases and V by 5 bases; bases with no gene match: 3. CDR3 length equals 14 residues. Germline V CDR1 and CDR2: SGHTA, FQGTGA. The CDR3 loop reads CASSADRGNTEAFF. In DNA form, the CDR3 reads TGTGCCAGCAGCGCGGACAGGGGTAACACTGAAGCTTTCTTT.

This sequence joins TRBV27 and TRBJ2-1; 10 bases line up with TRBD2. The CDR3 is 16 residues long. Germline lookup yields CDR1 MNHEY and CDR2 SMNVEV (reference sequence). The ends lost 6 bases at V and 2 bases at J; junction bases unmatched: 7. The chain's CDR3 is CASRGPGLAPYNEQFF. The CDR3 region has the DNA TGTGCCAGCAGGGGCCCGGGACTAGCGCCCTACAATGAGCAGTTCTTC.